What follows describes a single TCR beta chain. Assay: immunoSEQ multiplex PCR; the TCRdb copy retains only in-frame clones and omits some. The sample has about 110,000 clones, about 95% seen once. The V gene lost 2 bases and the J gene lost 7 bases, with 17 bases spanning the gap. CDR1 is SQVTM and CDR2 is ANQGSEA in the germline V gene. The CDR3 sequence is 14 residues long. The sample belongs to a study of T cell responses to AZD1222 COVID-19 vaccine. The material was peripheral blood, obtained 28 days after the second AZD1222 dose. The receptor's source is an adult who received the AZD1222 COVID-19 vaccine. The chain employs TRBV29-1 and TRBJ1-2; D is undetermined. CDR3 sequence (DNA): TGCAGCGTTGAACGGCCCAGAGGGCTGGGTGGCTACACCTTC. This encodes CSVERPRGLGGYTF.